This T cell receptor beta chain was found in a study of TIL therapy for anti-PD-1-resistant metastatic lung cancer. As for the study in general: Patients then received nivolumab; progressors got lymphodepletion, TIL and IL-2. Findings and caveats of the study: The cohort had more treatment-naive, never-smoker and oncogene-addicted patients than typical.

Time point indicated: pre-treatment sample, taken before nivolumab and TIL therapy. On this clone: Its antigen is not known.

The CDR3 is 13 amino acids. Per germline, CDR1 SGHTA and CDR2 FQGNSA. V lost 5 bases and J 7 bases, leaving 14 bases between the germline ends. Sequencing used immunoSEQ v3. Using immunoSEQ multiplex PCR, the repertoire was profiled, and TCRdb retains in-frame clones only, with some absent. The sample gives 45,000 to 75,000 clones, approximately 69% of which show up once; approximately 7% is in the top ten. The sample here was blood, taken at baseline. This TCR was sampled from a person aged 25 to 80 with non-small cell lung cancer. The V and J genes are TRBV7-2 and TRBJ2-5, with D uncertain. In nucleotides, the CDR3 is TGTGCCAGCAGCCCGCGTGAGCTAGGGACCCAGTACTTC. Amino acids: CASSPRELGTQYF.